Listed below are T cell receptor beta chains from one sample, sequenced in a study of shared clonotypes between healthy human individuals. Assay: immunoSEQ multiplex PCR; the TCRdb copy retains only in-frame clones and omits some. The sample records more than 2 million clones, around 96% being singletons. The source material was naive CD8+ T cells sorted from blood. Receptor source: a man between 18 and 29 years old in good health. Each CDR3 is given with its conserved first and last residue. Each record gives: clone size, CDR3 length, V gene, D gene, J gene, CDR3 protein, CDR3 DNA. The D gene is left open where the match is weak. Clone size is not always given. Where it is, it says once, few, many or a class for expanded clones.

clone_size: once; cdr3_length: 14; v_call: TRBV7-9; d_call: TRBD2; j_call: TRBJ2-1; cdr3_aa: CASDTLAGGNEQFF; cdr3_nt: TGTGCCAGCGATACACTAGCGGGAGGAAATGAGCAGTTCTTC
clone_size: once; cdr3_length: 11; v_call: TRBV20-1; d_call: NA; j_call: TRBJ2-1; cdr3_aa: CSQPSLTGQFF; cdr3_nt: TGCAGTCAACCCTCCTTGACAGGACAGTTCTTC
clone_size: NA; cdr3_length: 13; v_call: TRBV7-9; d_call: NA; j_call: TRBJ1-2; cdr3_aa: CASSSLPWEGYTF; cdr3_nt: TGTGCCAGCAGCTCACTTCCCTGGGAGGGCTACACCTTC
clone_size: NA; cdr3_length: 15; v_call: TRBV27; d_call: TRBD2; j_call: TRBJ2-3; cdr3_aa: CASSSSSGSFDTQYF; cdr3_nt: TGTGCCAGCAGTTCGTCTAGCGGGAGTTTTGATACGCAGTATTTT
clone_size: NA; cdr3_length: 14; v_call: TRBV19; d_call: TRBD1; j_call: TRBJ1-1; cdr3_aa: CASSILDREAEAFF; cdr3_nt: TGTGCCAGTAGTATCCTCGACAGGGAGGCTGAAGCTTTCTTT
clone_size: NA; cdr3_length: 16; v_call: TRBV30; d_call: NA; j_call: TRBJ1-6; cdr3_aa: CAWSVLTGASNSPLHF; cdr3_nt: TGTGCCTGGAGTGTACTTACCGGGGCCTCTAATTCACCCCTCCACTTT
clone_size: NA; cdr3_length: 17; v_call: TRBV7-9; d_call: NA; j_call: TRBJ2-2; cdr3_aa: CASSLSLSSGITGELFF; cdr3_nt: TGTGCCAGCAGCTTAAGTCTCTCGTCAGGGATCACCGGGGAGCTGTTTTTT
clone_size: once; cdr3_length: 17; v_call: TRBV7-9; d_call: TRBD2; j_call: TRBJ2-3; cdr3_aa: CASSLATSGGPTDTQYF; cdr3_nt: TGTGCCAGCAGCTTAGCCACTAGCGGGGGGCCGACAGATACGCAGTATTTT
clone_size: NA; cdr3_length: 14; v_call: TRBV6-1; d_call: NA; j_call: TRBJ2-7; cdr3_aa: CASSEQGLWYEQYF; cdr3_nt: TGTGCCAGCAGTGAGCAGGGGCTTTGGTACGAGCAGTACTTC
clone_size: NA; cdr3_length: 13; v_call: TRBV9; d_call: NA; j_call: TRBJ1-1; cdr3_aa: CASSMGGGTEAFF; cdr3_nt: TGTGCCAGCAGCATGGGGGGAGGCACTGAAGCTTTCTTT
clone_size: NA; cdr3_length: 18; v_call: TRBV27; d_call: TRBD2; j_call: TRBJ2-2; cdr3_aa: CASSRGLAGAANTGELFF; cdr3_nt: TGTGCCAGCAGTCGGGGACTAGCGGGGGCCGCGAACACCGGGGAGCTGTTTTTT
clone_size: NA; cdr3_length: 15; v_call: TRBV4-1; d_call: TRBD1; j_call: TRBJ2-7; cdr3_aa: CASSPGTGVPYEQYF; cdr3_nt: TGCGCCAGCAGCCCCGGGACAGGCGTCCCCTACGAGCAGTACTTC
clone_size: NA; cdr3_length: 17; v_call: TRBV2; d_call: TRBD2; j_call: TRBJ2-3; cdr3_aa: CASSELAGAERPDTQYF; cdr3_nt: TGTGCCAGCAGTGAACTAGCGGGGGCCGAAAGGCCCGATACGCAGTATTTT
clone_size: NA; cdr3_length: 17; v_call: TRBV7-2; d_call: TRBD2; j_call: TRBJ2-2; cdr3_aa: CASSITSGRAETGELFF; cdr3_nt: TGTGCCAGCAGCATCACTAGCGGGAGGGCCGAAACCGGGGAGCTGTTTTTT
clone_size: NA; cdr3_length: 14; v_call: TRBV27; d_call: NA; j_call: TRBJ1-2; cdr3_aa: CASSFTPLPYGYTF; cdr3_nt: TGTGCCAGCAGTTTTACCCCCTTACCCTATGGCTACACCTTC
clone_size: NA; cdr3_length: 12; v_call: TRBV29-1; d_call: NA; j_call: TRBJ2-7; cdr3_aa: CSARTAAYEQYF; cdr3_nt: TGCAGCGCCCGGACAGCGGCCTACGAGCAGTACTTC
clone_size: NA; cdr3_length: 14; v_call: TRBV27; d_call: NA; j_call: TRBJ2-7; cdr3_aa: CASRLQGAPDEQYF; cdr3_nt: TGTGCCAGCAGATTACAGGGTGCGCCAGACGAGCAGTACTTC
clone_size: NA; cdr3_length: 15; v_call: TRBV4-1; d_call: NA; j_call: TRBJ1-4; cdr3_aa: CASSHSGATNEKLFF; cdr3_nt: TGCGCCAGCAGCCACAGTGGTGCAACTAATGAAAAACTGTTTTTT
clone_size: NA; cdr3_length: 14; v_call: TRBV27; d_call: NA; j_call: TRBJ1-1; cdr3_aa: CASNWGSMNTEAFF; cdr3_nt: TGTGCCAGCAACTGGGGGTCTATGAACACTGAAGCTTTCTTT
clone_size: NA; cdr3_length: 14; v_call: TRBV4-1; d_call: NA; j_call: TRBJ1-2; cdr3_aa: CASSPPTLAGSYTF; cdr3_nt: TGCGCCAGCAGCCCCCCTACCCTGGCGGGTAGCTACACCTTC
clone_size: once; cdr3_length: 17; v_call: TRBV27; d_call: NA; j_call: TRBJ1-4; cdr3_aa: CASSPGPSQAENEKLFF; cdr3_nt: TGTGCCAGCAGTCCGGGGCCTAGCCAGGCGGAAAATGAAAAACTGTTTTTT
clone_size: NA; cdr3_length: 15; v_call: TRBV9; d_call: TRBD1; j_call: TRBJ1-6; cdr3_aa: CASSTTRTGDSPLHF; cdr3_nt: TGTGCCAGCAGCACAACGAGGACAGGGGATTCACCCCTCCACTTT
clone_size: NA; cdr3_length: 14; v_call: TRBV6-6; d_call: NA; j_call: TRBJ2-3; cdr3_aa: CASSMTSSADTQYF; cdr3_nt: TGTGCCAGCAGTATGACATCTTCAGCAGATACGCAGTATTTT
clone_size: NA; cdr3_length: 15; v_call: TRBV5-1; d_call: NA; j_call: TRBJ2-5; cdr3_aa: CASSARGGPQETQYF; cdr3_nt: TGCGCCAGCAGCGCCAGAGGGGGGCCCCAAGAGACCCAGTACTTC
clone_size: NA; cdr3_length: 14; v_call: TRBV4-1; d_call: NA; j_call: TRBJ2-7; cdr3_aa: CASSQVLGSYEQYF; cdr3_nt: TGCGCCAGCAGCCAAGTACTGGGGTCCTACGAGCAGTACTTC
clone_size: NA; cdr3_length: 17; v_call: TRBV9; d_call: TRBD2; j_call: TRBJ2-2; cdr3_aa: CASSVPRTSGNTGELFF; cdr3_nt: TGTGCCAGCAGCGTACCCCGGACTAGCGGCAACACCGGGGAGCTGTTTTTT